Below are 28 T cell receptor beta chains sequenced from a single sample in a study of T cells after yellow fever vaccination. TCRdb independently ran MiXCR on the 5' RACE reads; one entry per CDR3 protein. The sample shows roughly 500,000 distinct CDR3 sequences, roughly a fifth of them seen only once. The material was PBMCs, obtained 15 days after the yellow fever booster vaccination. The origin of the receptors is a man aged 25 to 45 who received the YFV17D yellow fever vaccine.

In this sample, this clonotype turned up a few times. This rearrangement joins TRBV4-3 to TRBJ2-7; D call uncertain. Germline V lookup: CDR1 LGHNA, CDR2 YSLEER. The CDR3 spans 14 residues. V dropped 0 bases and J dropped 2 bases, with 8 bases sitting between them. DNA of the CDR3: TGCGCCAGCAGCCAAGAGGGGTTTACCTACGAGCAGTACTTC. Its translation: CASSQEGFTYEQYF.

The gene calls are TRBV19 and TRBJ2-7, with D perhaps TRBD1 or TRBD2 (5 bases each). From germline, CDR1 is LNHDA and CDR2 SQIVND (reference sequence). Trimming took 4 bases from V and 4 from J, leaving 14 bases between them. The CDR3 is 14 amino acids. CDR3 sequence (DNA): TGTGCCAGTAGTAGGGCCGGGACCTCTTACGAGCAGTACTTC. Protein: CASSRAGTSYEQYF.

The V gene is TRBV5-1, the J gene TRBJ1-2; 11 nucleotides line up with TRBD1. Losses at the gene ends were 0 bases for V and 8 bases for J; bases not matched to a gene: 9. The CDR3 runs 16 residues. The germline V gene encodes CDR1 SGHRS and CDR2 YFSETQ. In DNA, the CDR3 is TGCGCCAGCAGCTTGGAAAGGACAGGGGGCCCCGACGGCTACACCTTC. Residues: CASSLERTGGPDGYTF.

The chain links TRBV11-1 to TRBJ2-3, with 7 bases matching TRBD1. This CDR3 spans 19 amino acids. With V trimmed by 4 bases and J by 1 base, 17 bases remained unmatched. The V gene's germline CDR1 is SGHAT and CDR2 FQDESV (reference sequence). DNA of the CDR3: TGTGCCAGCAGCTGGACGACAGGGAGCGGACCCACGGGCACAGATACGCAGTATTTT. Protein product: CASSWTTGSGPTGTDTQYF.

The genes are TRBV7-9 and TRBJ1-4; TRBD1 might be the D (6 bases). Germline CDR1 reads SEHNR; CDR2 reads FQNEAQ (reference sequence). V dropped 3 bases and J dropped 8 bases, with 13 bases sitting between them. There are 14 residues in the CDR3. The CDR3 DNA reads TGTGCCAGCAGCTTGGGGGGCATCGGGGAAAAACTGTTTTTT. Encoded protein: CASSLGGIGEKLFF.

This clonotype has only a few counts. The chain uses TRBV7-2 and TRBJ2-7, with 7 positions matching TRBD2. Unmatched junction bases numbered 9, after V lost 4 bases and J lost 3 bases. Germline CDR1 and CDR2: SGHTA and FQGNSA. The CDR3 totals 15 residues. CDR3 sequence reads: CASSSLAGFNYEQYF. DNA of the CDR3: TGTGCCAGCAGCTCCTTAGCGGGCTTCAACTACGAGCAGTACTTC.

This clonotype appeared a single time. The V gene is TRBV19, the J gene TRBJ2-5, with D perhaps TRBD1 or TRBD2 (5 bases each). CDR3 length: 17 amino acids. The V end lost 5 bases, the J end lost 5 bases, and 24 bases lay between the germline ends. In germline, CDR1 is LNHDA, CDR2 SQIVND (reference sequence). CDR3 sequence: CASSARQSDYWGETQYF. The DNA for the CDR3 is TGTGCCAGTAGTGCCCGACAGTCAGACTATTGGGGGGAGACCCAGTACTTC.

This clonotype was observed a few times. V and J are TRBV9 and TRBJ2-3, with a tentative D call TRBD2 (6 bases). V lost 0 bases and J lost 1, with 12 bases in between. This CDR3 is built from 16 residues. Germline CDR1 is SGDLS and CDR2 is YYNGEE. The CDR3 DNA sequence: TGTGCCAGCAGCGTAGATCCGGGACTCGGCACAGATACGCAGTATTTT. Translating it yields CASSVDPGLGTDTQYF.

The J gene is TRBJ2-7, the V gene TRBV27; 9 bases match TRBD2. Trimming removed 2 bases from V and 7 bases from J; junction bases left unmatched: 6. In germline, CDR1 is MNHEY, CDR2 SMNVEV (reference sequence). The CDR3 length is 14 residues. CDR3 sequence reads: CASSLLSGSREQYF. CDR3 in DNA: TGTGCCAGCAGTTTACTTAGCGGGAGCCGGGAGCAGTACTTC.

The V gene is TRBV11-2, the J gene TRBJ2-7, with D hard to call. V was cut by 4 bases and J by 0 bases, with 10 bases left in between. The CDR3 contains 14 residues. CDR1 and CDR2 from the germline V gene are SGHAT and FQNNGV. CDR3: CASSSDILSYEQYF. In DNA form, the CDR3 reads TGTGCCAGCAGCTCCGACATTCTCTCCTACGAGCAGTACTTC. The complete variable domain, with remaining parts taken from reference TRBV11-2 and TRBJ2-7, reads EAGVAQSPRYKIIEKRQSVAFWCNPISGHATLYWYQQILGQGPKLLIQFQNNGVVDDSQLPKDRFSAERLKGVDSTLKIQPAKLEDSAVYLCASSSDILSYEQYFGPGTRLTVT.

This clonotype was picked up a small number of times. V usage is TRBV6-5 and J usage is TRBJ2-1; 7 bases agree with TRBD2. This CDR3 comprises 14 residues. From germline, CDR1 is MNHEY and CDR2 SVGAGI. V lost 2 bases and J lost 7; bases outside the gene matches: 5. CDR3 sequence: CASSYRTSLNEQFF. In DNA form, the CDR3 reads TGTGCCAGCAGTTACAGGACTAGTTTAAATGAGCAGTTCTTC.

This clonotype was counted at least ten times. V is TRBV11-2 and J is TRBJ2-3; TRBD2 matches 11 bases. This CDR3 is 19 amino acids long. J gave up 3 bases and V 0 bases, and 11 bases lay outside the gene matches. The germline V gene has CDR1 SGHAT and CDR2 FQNNGV. The CDR3 loop is CASSLDPGLAGGGTDTQYF. Here the CDR3 DNA reads TGTGCCAGCAGCTTAGACCCAGGACTAGCGGGTGGAGGAACAGATACGCAGTATTTT.

This sequence joins TRBV30 and TRBJ2-7, with D unresolved. V gave up 1 base and J gave up 4 bases, with 8 bases separating them. CDR1 and CDR2 (germline): GTSNPN, SVGIG (reference sequence). The CDR3 spans 12 residues. CDR3 DNA: TGTGCCTGGAGTGGACGTCCTTACGAGCAGTACTTC. Protein sequence: CAWSGRPYEQYF. Drawing the rest from reference TRBV30 and TRBJ2-7, the complete variable domain is SQTIHQWPATLVQPVGSPLSLECTVEGTSNPNLYWYRQAAGRGLQLLFYSVGIGQISSEVPQNLSASRPQDRQFILSSKKLLLSDSGFYLCAWSGRPYEQYFGPGTRLTVT.

This clonotype was observed a few times. The V call is TRBV20-1, the J call TRBJ2-7; 9 bases are a match to TRBD1. With 6 bases clipped from V and 2 bases from J, the junction kept 5 bases outside the gene matches. The CDR3 extends over 13 amino acids. CDR1 DFQATT and CDR2 SNEGSKA come from the germline V gene (reference sequence). CDR3 DNA sequence: TGCAGTGCCACGAGGACAGGGGCCTACGAGCAGTACTTC. Translating it yields CSATRTGAYEQYF.

This clonotype has more than one count but fewer than ten. The chain combines TRBV5-1 with TRBJ1-5; D ambiguous. Trimming shortened V by 0 bases and J by 8 bases, and 15 bases separated the two germline ends. CDR1 is SGHRS and CDR2 is YFSETQ in the germline V gene. The CDR3 covers 15 residues. CDR3 amino acids: CASSLVGSPVEPQHF. The CDR3 bases are TGCGCCAGCAGCTTGGTGGGCAGTCCGGTTGAGCCCCAGCATTTT.

A few counts support this clonotype. The rearrangement joins TRBV20-1 to TRBJ2-3; 13 nucleotides match TRBD2. V lost 6 bases and J lost 2; bases outside the gene matches: 2. Germline V lookup: CDR1 DFQATT, CDR2 SNEGSKA (reference sequence). The CDR3 is 14 amino acids. The CDR3 DNA reads as TGCAGTGCGGGGACTAGCGGGGTCACAGATACGCAGTATTTT. Translating it yields CSAGTSGVTDTQYF.

This clonotype was seen a handful of times. The gene calls are TRBV21-1 and TRBJ2-2. TRBV21-1 represents a pseudogene. CDR3 size: 14 residues. The CDR3 DNA is TGTGCCAGCAGCAAAGTTGAGCGCACCGGGGAGCTGTTTTTT. This codes for CASSKVERTGELFF.

This clonotype has only a few counts. V gene TRBV20-1 combines with J gene TRBJ2-7; 7 bases line up with TRBD2. Trimming cost V 0 bases and J 2 bases; bases outside gene matches: 7. In germline, CDR1 is DFQATT, CDR2 SNEGSKA (reference sequence). The CDR3 consists of 15 residues. The DNA for the CDR3 is TGCAGTGCTAGAGAGGGACCGGGACTACCCTACGAGCAGTACTTC. The encoded protein is CSAREGPGLPYEQYF.

The chain couples TRBV5-1 to TRBJ1-1, with D possibly TRBD1 on 5 matching bases. The CDR3 runs 17 residues. Germline assignment: CDR1 SGHRS and CDR2 YFSETQ. Deletions cut 0 bases from V and 0 bases from J, with 15 bases between. CDR3 protein: CASSLVAGGEMNTEAFF. Here the CDR3 DNA reads TGCGCCAGCAGCTTGGTTGCTGGGGGTGAAATGAACACTGAAGCTTTCTTT.

V is TRBV27 and J is TRBJ2-1, with 14 bases aligning to TRBD2. The V and J ends lost 7 bases and 9 bases, in that order; junction bases with no gene match: 8. The germline V gene encodes CDR1 MNHEY and CDR2 SMNVEV (reference sequence). The CDR3 covers 15 residues. CDR3 residues: CASTLGTSGSGEQFF. In nucleotides, the CDR3 is TGTGCCAGCACCCTCGGGACTAGCGGGAGTGGTGAGCAGTTCTTC.

The rearrangement uses TRBV7-9 and TRBJ2-2; TRBD2 matches 10 bases. The CDR3 contains 16 residues. Germline V gene data show CDR1 as SEHNR and CDR2 as FQNEAQ (reference sequence). V lost 5 bases to trimming and J lost 4 bases; unmatched junction nucleotides: 7. For the CDR3, the DNA is TGTGCCAGCAGCGGGTTTAGACTAGCGGGCACCGGGGAGCTGTTTTTT. Residues: CASSGFRLAGTGELFF.

V is TRBV5-1 and J is TRBJ1-1; TRBD1 agrees at 7 bases. This CDR3 spans 17 amino acids. Germline V gives CDR1 SGHRS, CDR2 YFSETQ. Trimming removed 4 bases from V and 0 bases from J; junction bases left unmatched: 12. The DNA of the CDR3 is TGCGCCAGCAGCGCCGGGACAGAGGGGTTGATGAACACTGAAGCTTTCTTT. It is translated as CASSAGTEGLMNTEAFF.

This clonotype came up a few times. J is TRBJ2-2 and V is TRBV20-1; 8 nucleotides agree with TRBD1. Losses at the gene ends were 0 bases for V and 3 bases for J; bases not matched to a gene: 6. CDR3 length: 16 residues. Germline V CDR1 and CDR2: DFQATT, SNEGSKA (reference sequence). The DNA for the CDR3 is TGCAGTGCTAGAGATACCAGGGGGCTGTACACCGGGGAGCTGTTTTTT. Its translation: CSARDTRGLYTGELFF.

This rearrangement joins TRBV19 to TRBJ2-2; 11 positions agree with TRBD2. V gave up 8 bases and J gave up 8 bases; unmatched junction bases: 10. The CDR3 is 15 residues long. Per the germline V gene, CDR1 is LNHDA and CDR2 is SQIVND (reference sequence). The CDR3 loop reads CASHRTSGPSGELFF. CDR3 nucleotide sequence: TGTGCCAGTCATCGGACTAGCGGGCCCTCTGGGGAGCTGTTTTTT.

This sequence joins TRBV7-2 and TRBJ1-2; no definite D call. Germline assignment: CDR1 SGHTA and CDR2 FQGNSA. This CDR3 is built from 11 residues. The V and J ends lost 5 bases and 8 bases respectively, with 9 bases between them. For the CDR3, the DNA is TGTGCCAGCAGCAATGATGGGGGCTACACCTTC. Residues: CASSNDGGYTF.

This clonotype was counted a few times. The rearrangement joins TRBV4-3 to TRBJ2-3; the match to TRBD2 covers 7 bases. Losses at the gene ends were 1 base for V and 3 bases for J; bases not matched to a gene: 13. The CDR3 sequence is 18 residues long. Germline CDR1 LGHNA, CDR2 YSLEER. CDR3 amino acids: CASSQVQQAGAVTDTQYF. The CDR3 nucleotides read TGCGCCAGCAGCCAAGTTCAACAGGCGGGAGCGGTGACAGATACGCAGTATTTT.

This clonotype was detected a few times. This sequence joins TRBV7-2 and TRBJ2-5; no clear D. The CDR3 totals 13 residues. Germline CDR1 and CDR2: SGHTA and FQGNSA. V was trimmed by 4 bases and J by 2 bases, leaving 8 bases between them. The CDR3 loop is CASSSLVQETQYF. The CDR3 DNA sequence: TGTGCCAGCAGCTCCCTGGTTCAAGAGACCCAGTACTTC.

The rearrangement links TRBV11-3 to TRBJ2-5; no firm D call. The V gene lost 2 bases and the J gene lost 2 bases, with 9 bases spanning the gap. Germline lookup yields CDR1 SGHNT and CDR2 YENEEA. CDR3 size: 14 residues. This CDR3 reads CASSLRGGQETQYF. Here the CDR3 DNA reads TGTGCCAGCAGCTTACGTGGCGGACAAGAGACCCAGTACTTC. Drawing the rest from reference TRBV11-3 and TRBJ2-5, the complete variable domain is EAGVVQSPRYKIIEKKQPVAFWCNPISGHNTLYWYLQNLGQGPELLIRYENEEAVDDSQLPKDRFSAERLKGVDSTLKIQPAELGDSAVYLCASSLRGGQETQYFGPGTRLLVL.